This is a list of T cell receptor beta chains from one sample in a study of T cell responses to AZD1222 COVID-19 vaccine. Libraries were prepared by immunoSEQ multiplex PCR; TCRdb keeps only in-frame clonotypes and omits some of them. Of over 130,000 clones in the sample, around 90% were seen once. Sequences were derived from peripheral blood, sampled on day 0 of AZD1222 vaccination. The receptors come from an adult in good health. CDR3s include the opening cysteine and the closing phenylalanine or tryptophan. The order of the fields is J gene, D gene, V gene, clone size, CDR3 DNA, CDR3 protein. D genes are given only for firm matches. Size is stated for part of the rows, as once, few or many counts, or as a class when the clone is expanded.

j_gene: TRBJ2-4; d_gene: -; v_gene: TRBV18; abundance: once; CDR3nt: TGTGCCAGCCAACCTCTTCAGGGAGCCAAAAACATTCAGTACTTC; CDR3aa: CASQPLQGAKNIQYF
j_gene: TRBJ2-4; d_gene: TRBD2; v_gene: TRBV28; abundance: -; CDR3nt: TGTGCCAGCAGTCAGGGAGGGAACATTCAGTACTTC; CDR3aa: CASSQGGNIQYF
j_gene: TRBJ1-1; d_gene: TRBD1; v_gene: TRBV6-5; abundance: -; CDR3nt: TGTGCCAGCAGCCTCCGACAGGGGGCGAACACTGAAGCTTTCTTT; CDR3aa: CASSLRQGANTEAFF
j_gene: TRBJ2-1; d_gene: TRBD2; v_gene: TRBV27; abundance: -; CDR3nt: TGTGCCAGCAGTCCATCTTGGACTAGTCACAATGAGCAGTTCTTC; CDR3aa: CASSPSWTSHNEQFF
j_gene: TRBJ1-1; d_gene: -; v_gene: TRBV5-1; abundance: -; CDR3nt: TGCGCCAGCAGCTTGGGGCCAGGAGTCCACGAAGCTTTCTTT; CDR3aa: CASSLGPGVHEAFF
j_gene: TRBJ1-4; d_gene: -; v_gene: TRBV28; abundance: -; CDR3nt: TGTGCCAGCCGAAGGCAGGGTGATGAAAAACTGTTTTTT; CDR3aa: CASRRQGDEKLFF
j_gene: TRBJ2-5; d_gene: -; v_gene: TRBV28; abundance: once; CDR3nt: TGTGCCAGCAGTTCCCGCGGGGAGACCCAGTACTTC; CDR3aa: CASSSRGETQYF
j_gene: TRBJ1-1; d_gene: -; v_gene: TRBV6-2/TRBV6-3; abundance: -; CDR3nt: TGTGCCAGCAGTTACGTGGTCGGTGGGGGCGAAGCTTTCTTT; CDR3aa: CASSYVVGGGEAFF
j_gene: TRBJ2-1; d_gene: -; v_gene: TRBV7-2; abundance: -; CDR3nt: TGTGCCAGCAGCTTAGCTCCGGGGGGCTCCACTAACAATGAGCAGTTCTTC; CDR3aa: CASSLAPGGSTNNEQFF
j_gene: TRBJ1-1; d_gene: -; v_gene: TRBV28; abundance: few; CDR3nt: TGTGCCAGCAGTTTAAGGAATCCGAACACTGAAGCTTTCTTT; CDR3aa: CASSLRNPNTEAFF
j_gene: TRBJ1-1; d_gene: -; v_gene: TRBV21-1; abundance: few; CDR3nt: TGTGCCAGCAGCAAAGATACAGAGGGCACTGAAGCTTTCTTT; CDR3aa: CASSKDTEGTEAFF
j_gene: TRBJ2-7; d_gene: -; v_gene: TRBV4-1; abundance: -; CDR3nt: TGCGCCAGCAGCCAAGTAGGTAACCGCTACGAGCAGTACTTC; CDR3aa: CASSQVGNRYEQYF
j_gene: TRBJ1-2; d_gene: TRBD1; v_gene: TRBV7-2; abundance: once; CDR3nt: TGTGCCAGCAGCCCTCCTCCGGGACAGGGGATTGGCTACACCTTC; CDR3aa: CASSPPPGQGIGYTF
j_gene: TRBJ1-3; d_gene: -; v_gene: TRBV10-1; abundance: -; CDR3nt: TGCGCCAGCCTTTACTACTCTGGAAACACCATATATTTT; CDR3aa: CASLYYSGNTIYF
j_gene: TRBJ1-1; d_gene: TRBD1; v_gene: TRBV15; abundance: -; CDR3nt: TGTGCCACCAGCAGTCGACAGGGACGGAACACTGAAGCTTTCTTT; CDR3aa: CATSSRQGRNTEAFF
j_gene: TRBJ1-5; d_gene: TRBD1; v_gene: TRBV6-1; abundance: -; CDR3nt: TGTGCCAGCAGTGAAGCCGGGACAGGCCCCACTCAGCCCCAGCATTTT; CDR3aa: CASSEAGTGPTQPQHF
j_gene: TRBJ2-3; d_gene: TRBD2; v_gene: TRBV24-1; abundance: once; CDR3nt: TGTGCCACCAGCGGGGGGGAGTCCACAGATACGCAGTATTTT; CDR3aa: CATSGGESTDTQYF
j_gene: TRBJ1-1; d_gene: TRBD1; v_gene: TRBV29-1; abundance: -; CDR3nt: TGCAGCGCCGGACAGGGGGCTTTGGCGGCTGAAGCTTTCTTT; CDR3aa: CSAGQGALAAEAFF